Sequencing of this T cell receptor beta chain was carried out in a study of T cells in Graves' hyperthyroidism and ophthalmopathy. Study information: Peripheral blood was collected at initial diagnosis, before any treatment.

CDR3 length equals 15 residues. Germline V lookup: CDR1 MNHNS, CDR2 SASEGT. As regards this clonotype: No antigen is known for it. Its ends do not fully match the called genes, so a read error is possible.

There were TCR beta CDR3 regions amplified from RNA transcripts. The primer set for the first-round RT-PCR of the TCR CDR3 was HTBI. MiXCR was run by TCRdb on the multiplex PCR reads, yielding one entry per CDR3 protein. Found here are about 380,000 distinct CDR3 sequences, around a sixth of them singletons; the top ten hold less than 45%. The study, taken as a whole, reports: Most clonotypes expanded in thyroid above 0.001 were likewise present in blood.

The cohort's ophthalmopathy patients, a group with duration under 3 months, had a Clinical Activity Score of at least 3 and a NOSPECS grade of at least 4. The PBMCs had their origin in roughly 10 ml of fresh peripheral blood. The sequence derives from a man between 18 and 29 years old with Graves' ophthalmopathy. The chain links TRBV6-1 to TRBJ1-2; 10 positions agree with TRBD1. Sequenced input: blood. The CDR3 protein is CANSELDRGNYGYTF. CDR3 in DNA: TGTGCCAACAGTGAATTGGACAGGGGGAACTATGGCTACACCTTC.